The next 29 T cell receptor beta chains were all read from a single sample in a study of T cell repertoires in ileal Crohn's disease. Profiling relied on immunoSEQ multiplex PCR, and the TCRdb table lists in-frame clones only, not all of them. The data show about 3,500 clones, roughly 80% seen once. The sample taken for sequencing was ileal tissue. All receptors derive from an adult with Crohn's disease.

The DNA for the CDR3 is TGCAGCGTTGGAGGACAGGGGATGGGGACTGAAGCTTTCTTT. Protein sequence: CSVGGQGMGTEAFF. The chain links TRBV29-1 to TRBJ1-1; 9 bases agree with TRBD1. The CDR3 runs 14 residues. Per germline, CDR1 SQVTM and CDR2 ANQGSEA. V was clipped by 4 bases and J by 5 bases; unmatched bases: 8.

V gene TRBV28 combines with J gene TRBJ1-1, with D unclear. CDR3 length: 11 residues. V shed 7 bases and J shed 4 bases, with 7 bases lying between them. From germline, CDR1 is MDHEN and CDR2 SYDVKM. The CDR3 bases are TGTGCCAGCAAACTAACCACTGAAGCTTTCTTT. It yields the protein CASKLTTEAFF.

This clone was observed once. CDR3 in amino acids: CASKISAGAHYEQYF. The CDR3 DNA follows: TGTGCCAGCAAGATTAGCGCGGGAGCCCACTACGAGCAGTACTTC. The rearrangement joins TRBV6-6 to TRBJ2-7, with TRBD2 matching 7 bases. V trimming: 7 bases; J trimming: 3 bases; junction bases outside the gene matches: 12. The CDR3 runs to 15 residues. Germline values: CDR1 MNHNY, CDR2 SVGAGI (reference sequence).

The chain combines TRBV30 with TRBJ1-1, with D possibly matching TRBD1 (5 bases). V lost 8 bases and J 0 bases, leaving 13 bases between the germline ends. CDR1 and CDR2 (germline): GTSNPN, SVGIG (reference sequence). This CDR3 region has 13 residues. CDR3 loop: CARRGSMNTEAFF. In DNA form, the CDR3 reads TGTGCCCGAAGGGGCAGCATGAACACTGAAGCTTTCTTT.

The chain has TRBV5-1 and TRBJ1-4, with TRBD1 matching 7 bases. The CDR3 is made up of 14 amino acids. Germline CDR1 is SGHRS and CDR2 is YFSETQ. V dropped 4 bases and J dropped 6; count of bases not matched to a gene: 6. For the CDR3, the DNA is TGCGCCAGCAGCAGCAGGGGGATGCATGAAAAACTGTTTTTT. This translates into CASSSRGMHEKLFF. The complete variable domain, with remaining parts taken from reference TRBV5-1 and TRBJ1-4, reads KAGVTQTPRYLIKTRGQQVTLSCSPISGHRSVSWYQQTPGQGLQFLFEYFSETQRNKGNFPGRFSGRQFSNSRSEMNVSTLELGDSALYLCASSSRGMHEKLFFGSGTQLSVL.

The gene calls are TRBV6-5 and TRBJ2-7, with 8 bases fitting TRBD2. The germline CDR1 and CDR2 sequences are MNHEY and SVGAGI. The CDR3 loop spans 13 amino acids. In nucleotides, the CDR3 is TGTTGGACTACAGAGCGGGGGTCCTACGAGCAGTACTTC. Protein product: CWTTERGSYEQYF.

This rearrangement joins TRBV28 to TRBJ2-7; no clear D. The CDR3 sequence is 11 residues long. Trimming left V 1 base short and J 4 bases short, with 2 bases between. CDR1 is MDHEN and CDR2 is SYDVKM in the germline V gene. CDR3 sequence reads: CASSLLYEQYF. Here the CDR3 DNA reads TGTGCCAGCAGTTTATTATACGAGCAGTACTTC.

This clone has a single count. V usage is TRBV19 and J usage is TRBJ2-5; D might be TRBD1 (6 bases). Germline CDR1 LNHDA, CDR2 SQIVND (reference sequence). The CDR3 is made up of 16 amino acids. V was shortened by 1 base and J by 1 base, with 13 bases between the two germline ends. The CDR3 spells CASSIGQGRFQETQYF. The DNA for the CDR3 is TGTGCCAGTAGTATAGGTCAGGGGCGCTTCCAAGAGACCCAGTACTTC. The whole variable domain, filled in from reference TRBV19 and TRBJ2-5, reads DGGITQSPKYLFRKEGQNVTLSCEQNLNHDAMYWYRQDPGQGLRLIYYSQIVNDFQKGDIAEGYSVSREKKESFPLTVTSAQKNPTAFYLCASSIGQGRFQETQYFGPGTRLLVL.

The chain links TRBV30 to TRBJ1-3; D might be TRBD1 (6 bases). V was pared by 3 bases and J by 2 bases, with 14 bases between. The CDR3 is 15 residues long. Per germline, CDR1 GTSNPN and CDR2 SVGIG (reference sequence). CDR3: CAWSSGTTAGNTIYF. CDR3 DNA sequence: TGTGCCTGGAGCTCCGGGACAACGGCTGGAAACACCATATATTTT.

This clone has more than one count but fewer than ten. The V call is TRBV10-3, the J call TRBJ1-6; maybe TRBD1 (5 bases). CDR1 and CDR2 (germline): ENHRY, SYGVKD. Trimming stripped 2 bases from V and 5 bases from J, with 13 bases between. This CDR3 spans 16 amino acids. DNA of the CDR3: TGTGCCATCAGTGAGAGAGACAGAGGCCATAATTCACCCCTCCACTTT. This sequence encodes CAISERDRGHNSPLHF.

The chain joins TRBV10-2 to TRBJ2-1; 9 bases line up with TRBD1. Germline CDR1 is WSHSY and CDR2 is SAAADI. The CDR3 runs 13 residues. V was pared by 11 bases and J by 5 bases, with 7 bases of the junction left unmatched. CDR3 amino acids: CAGGQGTNNEQFF. CDR3 sequence (DNA): TGCGCCGGAGGACAGGGGACAAACAATGAGCAGTTCTTC.

The chain has TRBV2 and TRBJ2-5; TRBD2 might be the D (7 bases). Germline V gene sequence: CDR1 SNHLY, CDR2 FYNNEI. The V end lost 5 bases, the J end lost 5 bases, and 18 bases lay between the germline ends. The length of the CDR3 is 15 residues. Here the CDR3 DNA reads TGTGCCAGCAGTAAGGAGGGGGGGCCGTGGGAGACCCAGTACTTC. It translates to CASSKEGGPWETQYF. The variable domain in full, with the rest retrieved from reference TRBV2 and TRBJ2-5, is EPEVTQTPSHQVTQMGQEVILRCVPISNHLYFYWYRQILGQKVEFLVSFYNNEISEKSEIFDDQFSVERPDGSNFTLKIRSTKLEDSAMYFCASSKEGGPWETQYFGPGTRLLVL.

The chain employs TRBV6-1 and TRBJ2-2; tentative D call: TRBD2 (5 bases). The CDR3 sequence is 14 residues long. Germline lookup yields CDR1 MNHNS and CDR2 SASEGT. Trimming left V 10 bases short and J 2 bases short, with 14 bases between. This CDR3 reads CATSRTQNTGELFF. The CDR3 coding sequence is TGTGCCACTAGCCGGACTCAAAACACCGGGGAGCTGTTTTTT.

This clone has just a few counts. This chain joins TRBV7-3 and TRBJ2-1; 7 positions match TRBD1. V trimming: 5 bases; J trimming: 5 bases; junction bases outside the gene matches: 15. The germline gives CDR1 SGHTA, CDR2 FQGTGA. The CDR3 sequence is 17 residues long. Here the CDR3 reads CASSARTGRGVDNEQFF. In nucleotides, the CDR3 is TGTGCCAGCAGCGCGAGGACAGGTAGAGGCGTGGACAATGAGCAGTTCTTC.

The chain has TRBV27 and TRBJ2-1; tentatively, D is TRBD2 (6 bases). The CDR3 spans 13 residues. Germline V gene data show CDR1 as MNHEY and CDR2 as SMNVEV (reference sequence). Deletions cut 6 bases from V and 9 bases from J, with 15 bases between. The DNA for the CDR3 is TGTGCCAGCAGCTCTACTCGGGGAGGTGAGCAGTTCTTC. Amino acids: CASSSTRGGEQFF.

This clone came up once. This sequence joins TRBV19 and TRBJ1-3; 7 bases align to TRBD1. The CDR3 totals 17 residues. Trimming at V came to 5 bases and at J to 0 bases, leaving 10 bases not matched to a gene. CDR1 is LNHDA, CDR2 SQIVND, per germline (reference sequence). CDR3 residues: CASSLRRDSLSGNTIYF. CDR3 sequence (DNA): TGTGCCAGTAGTCTACGTCGGGACAGCCTCTCTGGAAACACCATATATTTT.

The chain links TRBV10-3 to TRBJ1-3, with unresolved D. The CDR3 spans 16 residues. Germline CDR1 is ENHRY and CDR2 is SYGVKD. Trimming took off 1 base at V and 3 bases at J, with 13 bases between the two ends. This CDR3 is CAISEWMGGSGNTIYF. CDR3 DNA sequence: TGTGCCATCAGTGAGTGGATGGGAGGAAGTGGAAACACCATATATTTT.

The chain employs TRBV11-2 and TRBJ1-5; no reliable D call. The germline V gene has CDR1 SGHAT and CDR2 FQNNGV. The germline V and J ends were trimmed by 0 bases and 10 bases, with 10 bases remaining between them. There are 13 residues in the CDR3. CDR3 in amino acids: CASSLDRQAPQHF. CDR3 bases: TGTGCCAGCAGCTTAGATCGGCAGGCACCCCAGCATTTT.

The V and J genes are TRBV5-4 and TRBJ2-1; TRBD2 might be the D (6 bases). Germline V gene sequence: CDR1 SGHNT, CDR2 YYREEE (reference sequence). CDR3 length: 16 residues. V was shortened by 4 bases and J by 1 base, with 15 bases between the two germline ends. Written as DNA, the CDR3 is TGTGCCAGCAGCCTGAATAGCGGTGGTTCCTACAATGAGCAGTTCTTC. Translating gives CASSLNSGGSYNEQFF.

V is TRBV10-1 and J is TRBJ1-1; no clear D gene. The CDR3 extends over 13 amino acids. V lost 0 bases, J lost 5 bases, and 7 bases lay in between. Germline lookup yields CDR1 WNHNN and CDR2 SYGVQD (reference sequence). This CDR3 is CASSESGDTEAFF. As DNA, the CDR3 is TGCGCCAGCAGTGAGTCCGGGGATACTGAAGCTTTCTTT.

This rearrangement joins TRBV11-2 to TRBJ2-2; tentative D call: TRBD1 (6 bases). The CDR3 totals 16 residues. Germline assignment: CDR1 SGHAT and CDR2 FQNNGV. Trimming took 5 bases from V and 0 from J, leaving 13 bases between them. CDR3 nucleotides: TGTGCCAGCAGCCTAACCGGGACACCGAACACCGGGGAGCTGTTTTTT. Protein product: CASSLTGTPNTGELFF.

This clone was observed a single time. The chain is built from TRBV21-1 and TRBJ1-1. TRBV21-1 is noted as a pseudogene. The CDR3 runs 17 residues. In DNA, the CDR3 is TGTGCCAGCAGAAACGATCTAGCTACACCAATTCGCACTGAAGCTTTCTTT. Translation: CASRNDLATPIRTEAFF.

The chain carries TRBV7-2 and TRBJ2-5; TRBD1 might be the D (5 bases). Trimming cost V 5 bases and J 6 bases, with 19 bases left between them. This CDR3 has 15 amino acids. Germline-derived CDR1 and CDR2 are SGHTA and FQGNSA. CDR3 loop: CASSPEVGPGKTQYF. Written as DNA, the CDR3 is TGTGCCAGCAGCCCCGAGGTGGGGCCAGGGAAGACCCAGTACTTC.

This chain uses TRBV6-6 with TRBJ2-3, with 8 bases matching TRBD1. This CDR3 is built from 15 residues. After removal of 6 bases from V and 2 bases from J, the junction contained 7 bases not matched to a gene. CDR1 and CDR2 from the germline V gene are MNHNY and SVGAGI (reference sequence). CDR3 sequence: CASSFRGPNTDTQYF. CDR3 coding DNA: TGTGCCAGCAGCTTCAGGGGGCCGAACACAGATACGCAGTATTTT.

J is TRBJ2-7 and V is TRBV5-7, with D possibly matching TRBD2 (6 bases). TRBV5-7 is recorded as an ORF, its role being uncertain. The CDR3 has 13 residues. The germline V and J ends were trimmed by 0 bases and 9 bases, with 13 bases remaining between them. This CDR3 reads CASSLASVLVQYV. CDR3 coding DNA: TGTGCCAGCAGCTTGGCTAGCGTCTTGGTGCAGTACGTC.

The CDR3 sequence: CASSEGRGGTDTQYF. DNA of the CDR3: TGTGCCAGCTCGGAGGGGCGGGGAGGCACAGATACGCAGTATTTT. The chain has TRBV2 and TRBJ2-3; a possible D gene is TRBD2 (6 bases). This CDR3 has 15 residues. CDR1 SNHLY and CDR2 FYNNEI come from the germline V gene. Trimming removed 8 bases at V and 1 base at J, with 16 bases between.

This chain links TRBV7-8 with TRBJ2-5; D might be TRBD2 (5 bases). The CDR3 loop spans 15 amino acids. CDR1 is SGHVS and CDR2 is FQNEAQ in the germline V gene. V lost 2 bases, J lost 5 bases, and 15 bases lay in between. The CDR3 sequence is CASSLKAQDWETQYF. The CDR3, as DNA: TGTGCCAGCAGCTTAAAAGCGCAGGACTGGGAGACCCAGTACTTC.

This clone has a handful of counts. CDR3 nucleotides: TGTGCCAGCAGTGAAGGGGACAGGAATGGCTACACCTTC. Its protein is CASSEGDRNGYTF. The chain couples TRBV2 to TRBJ1-2, with 8 bases that match TRBD1. The germline gives CDR1 SNHLY, CDR2 FYNNEI. CDR3 length equals 13 residues. The V segment lost 1 base and the J segment 6 bases; nucleotides outside the gene matches: 1.

The chain has TRBV5-5 and TRBJ1-4; D is unclear. In germline, CDR1 is SGHKS, CDR2 YYEKEE (reference sequence). With 0 bases removed from V and 6 bases from J, the gap between germline ends came to 6 bases. The CDR3 sequence is 13 residues long. The chain's CDR3 is CASSLGGDEKLFF. The CDR3 DNA is TGTGCCAGCAGCTTGGGGGGAGATGAAAAACTGTTTTTT.